What follows are 25 T cell receptor beta chains derived from one specimen sequenced in a study of blood T cell repertoires in COVID-19. Generated by immunoSEQ multiplex PCR, the TCRdb table keeps only in-frame clones and is missing some. The sample consists of roughly 130,000 clones, 90% of them appearing once. The specimen was peripheral blood. These receptors were taken from a man aged 45 to 65 with active COVID-19.

This rearrangement joins TRBV27 to TRBJ2-7, with D unclear. With 0 bases removed from V and 2 bases from J, the gap between germline ends came to 14 bases. Germline V CDR1 and CDR2: MNHEY, SMNVEV (reference sequence). The CDR3 totals 16 residues. The CDR3 nucleotides read TGTGCCAGCAGTTTATCGAGGCCGAGAGAGGCCTACGAGCAGTACTTC. It yields the protein CASSLSRPREAYEQYF.

The rearrangement links TRBV29-1 to TRBJ2-1, with 13 bases that match TRBD2. With V trimmed by 7 bases and J by 9 bases, 15 bases remained unmatched. Germline V gene data show CDR1 as SQVTM and CDR2 as ANQGSEA. The CDR3 has 16 residues. This CDR3 reads CSAAEPGTSGVVEQFF. The CDR3 nucleotides read TGCAGCGCCGCAGAACCCGGGACTAGCGGGGTGGTTGAGCAGTTCTTC.

This chain links TRBV7-7 with TRBJ2-5; perhaps TRBD2 as D (7 bases). V lost 0 bases, J lost 4 bases, and 12 bases lay in between. Germline lookup yields CDR1 SSHAT and CDR2 FNYEAQ (reference sequence). CDR3 length: 15 residues. The CDR3 nucleotides read TGTGCCAGCAGCTTAGCGGTCGGGGGGCGAGAGACCCAGTACTTC. It encodes CASSLAVGGRETQYF.

This clone has a single count. The J gene is TRBJ1-1, the V gene TRBV2, with D uncertain. Germline assignment: CDR1 SNHLY and CDR2 FYNNEI. The V end was cut by 2 bases, the J end by 0 bases, with 13 bases between. The CDR3 covers 16 residues. This CDR3 reads CASSETRFSMNTEAFF. CDR3 bases: TGTGCCAGCAGTGAAACCCGTTTTTCTATGAACACTGAAGCTTTCTTT.

The chain carries TRBV9 and TRBJ2-3; 10 bases map to TRBD1. This CDR3 has 18 residues. The germline CDR1 and CDR2 sequences are SGDLS and YYNGEE. Trimming cost V 4 bases and J 1 base; bases outside gene matches: 12. As DNA, the CDR3 is TGTGCCAGCAGCTCCGGGAAAAGACAGGGGGCACGCACAGATACGCAGTATTTT. Translated: CASSSGKRQGARTDTQYF.

The chain is built from TRBV20-1 and TRBJ1-2; D call uncertain. The CDR3 is 14 residues long. CDR1 is DFQATT and CDR2 is SNEGSKA in the germline V gene (reference sequence). The ends were cut back, 4 bases at V and 6 bases at J, with 18 bases in the middle. CDR3 coding DNA: TGCAGTGCTATTGACTCGTCGGCCGGAGATGGCTACACCTTC. Amino acid sequence: CSAIDSSAGDGYTF.

This clone was seen just once. This sequence joins TRBV2 and TRBJ2-1; 7 bases match TRBD2. The V and J ends lost 10 bases and 4 bases, in that order; junction bases with no gene match: 10. CDR1 is SNHLY and CDR2 is FYNNEI in the germline V gene. CDR3 length: 14 residues. The CDR3 here is CANSRGGRYNEQFF. The CDR3 bases are TGTGCCAACTCACGGGGCGGGAGATACAATGAGCAGTTCTTC.

The V gene is TRBV3-1 (or the pseudogene TRBV3-2), the J gene TRBJ2-5, with TRBD2 matching 12 bases. The CDR3 sequence is 15 residues long. J gave up 5 bases and V 4 bases, and 5 bases lay outside the gene matches. The germline CDR1 and CDR2 sequences are LGHDT and YNNKEL (reference sequence). In nucleotides, the CDR3 is TGTGCCAGCAGCCCTGGGACTAGCGGGCGGGAGACCCAGTACTTC. Translated, it gives CASSPGTSGRETQYF.

The chain couples TRBV29-1 to TRBJ2-1; the D is unclear. The CDR3 is 11 residues long. V gave up 6 bases and J gave up 7 bases, with 10 bases separating them. Germline V gene sequence: CDR1 SQVTM, CDR2 ANQGSEA. The DNA for the CDR3 is TGCAGCGTAGTACTGTTTAATGAGCAGTTCTTC. This sequence encodes CSVVLFNEQFF.

The CDR3 is CASSSGLAGGRFSADTQYF. The CDR3 region has the DNA TGTGCCAGCAGCTCGGGACTAGCGGGGGGCCGATTCTCCGCAGATACGCAGTATTTT. The chain is built from TRBV11-2 and TRBJ2-3, with 15 positions matching TRBD2. The CDR3 length is 19 residues. Trimming cost V 4 bases and J 4 bases; bases outside gene matches: 12. In germline, CDR1 is SGHAT, CDR2 FQNNGV.

CDR3 sequence: CASSLDSPYNEQFF. CDR3 nucleotide sequence: TGTGCCAGCAGCTTAGACTCCCCGTACAATGAGCAGTTCTTC. The chain has TRBV11-3 and TRBJ2-1; D call uncertain. The V end lost 0 bases, the J end lost 4 bases, and 7 bases lay between the germline ends. This CDR3 is 14 amino acids long. CDR1 is SGHNT, CDR2 YENEEA, per germline.

The chain is built from TRBV2 and TRBJ2-5; maybe TRBD2 (5 bases). CDR1 SNHLY and CDR2 FYNNEI come from the germline V gene. V lost 2 bases to trimming and J lost 10 bases, with 14 bases between them. The CDR3 sequence is 13 residues long. The DNA for the CDR3 is TGTGCCAGCAGTGAAAGTGGCAGAGGGAGCCAGTACTTC. It codes for CASSESGRGSQYF.

DNA of the CDR3: TGTGCCACCAGTGTTCAGCGGGCGTCCTACAATGAGCAGTTCTTC. Translated: CATSVQRASYNEQFF. The rearrangement joins TRBV24-1 to TRBJ2-1; TRBD2 might be the D (6 bases). V lost 5 bases, J lost 1 base, and 11 bases lay in between. This CDR3 is 15 amino acids long. The germline V gene has CDR1 KGHDR and CDR2 SFDVKD.

V and J are TRBV19 and TRBJ2-4, with a possible D match to TRBD1 (6 bases). Germline-derived CDR1 and CDR2 are LNHDA and SQIVND (reference sequence). This CDR3 is built from 14 residues. V was trimmed by 6 bases and J by 2 bases, leaving 11 bases between them. CDR3 nucleotides: TGTGCCAGTAGCCACAGGGAGTCCAAAAACATTCAGTACTTC. It translates to CASSHRESKNIQYF.

The CDR3 nucleotides are TGTGCCAGCAGCTTTATACAGGCCCTGTATTTT. Its protein is CASSFIQALYF. The chain joins TRBV7-2 to TRBJ1-3; D possibly corresponds to TRBD1 (5 bases). The CDR3 runs 11 residues. Per the germline V gene, CDR1 is SGHTA and CDR2 is FQGNSA. V was clipped by 3 bases and J by 16 bases, with 13 bases between them.

The chain recombines TRBV29-1 with TRBJ1-2; 7 nucleotides agree with TRBD1. V lost 2 bases and J lost 4; bases outside the gene matches: 7. This CDR3 contains 14 residues. Per the germline V gene, CDR1 is SQVTM and CDR2 is ANQGSEA. The CDR3 loop is CSVESTGAFYGYTF. The CDR3 region has the DNA TGCAGCGTTGAATCTACAGGGGCCTTCTATGGCTACACCTTC.

The rearrangement uses TRBV4-1 and TRBJ1-2; 7 positions match TRBD1. CDR1 and CDR2 (germline): MGHRA, YSYEKL. V trimming: 2 bases; J trimming: 8 bases; junction bases outside the gene matches: 14. CDR3 length: 16 amino acids. The CDR3 sequence: CASSQTGEGARSGYTF. CDR3 coding DNA: TGCGCCAGCAGCCAAACCGGCGAGGGGGCGAGGAGCGGCTACACCTTC.

The chain uses TRBV7-9 and TRBJ2-3; D gene uncertain. The CDR3 has 14 amino acids. Germline-derived CDR1 and CDR2 are SEHNR and FQNEAQ (reference sequence). The V gene lost 1 base and the J gene lost 2 bases, with 7 bases spanning the gap. The chain's CDR3 is CASSLVTYTDTQYF. The CDR3 DNA reads TGTGCCAGCAGCTTAGTGACTTACACAGATACGCAGTATTTT.

The chain joins TRBV5-1 to TRBJ2-4; 7 bases are shared with TRBD2. Germline V gives CDR1 SGHRS, CDR2 YFSETQ. The CDR3 totals 16 residues. V lost 0 bases to trimming and J lost 2 bases; unmatched junction nucleotides: 5. The CDR3 loop reads CASSLDAGATKNIQYF. CDR3 DNA sequence: TGCGCCAGCAGCTTGGACGCGGGAGCAACCAAAAACATTCAGTACTTC. Full variable domain (remainder filled in from reference TRBV5-1 and TRBJ2-4): KAGVTQTPRYLIKTRGQQVTLSCSPISGHRSVSWYQQTPGQGLQFLFEYFSETQRNKGNFPGRFSGRQFSNSRSEMNVSTLELGDSALYLCASSLDAGATKNIQYFGAGTRLSVL.

J is TRBJ2-3 and V is TRBV10-1; D may be TRBD2 (5 bases). Trimming pared 3 bases from V and 6 bases from J, leaving 10 bases between. The CDR3 loop spans 13 amino acids. The germline V gene has CDR1 WNHNN and CDR2 SYGVQD (reference sequence). The DNA for the CDR3 is TGCGCCAGCAGTGAAGCTAGCTCCGATACGCAGTATTTT. It translates to CASSEASSDTQYF.

The CDR3: CAISDPGKMNTEAFF. CDR3 in DNA: TGTGCCATCAGTGACCCCGGTAAAATGAACACTGAAGCTTTCTTT. This chain connects TRBV10-3 to TRBJ1-1, with unresolved D. V lost 3 bases and J lost 0, with 11 bases in between. This CDR3 comprises 15 residues. Per the germline V gene, CDR1 is ENHRY and CDR2 is SYGVKD.

This clone was observed a few times. Being one base from a much bigger clone, this may be a read error. Other DNA sequences from this sample encode an identical CDR3 as well. This sequence joins TRBV7-3 and TRBJ1-1; D possibly corresponds to TRBD1 (5 bases). Trimming cost V 3 bases and J 0 bases, with 8 bases left between them. The germline gives CDR1 SGHTA, CDR2 FQGTGA. CDR3 size: 14 residues. CDR3 in amino acids: CASSLGGLNTEAFF. CDR3 DNA: TGTGCCAGCAGCTTGGGGGGATTGAACACTGAAGCTTTCTTT.

The V and J genes are TRBV6-6 and TRBJ1-2; TRBD1 agrees at 8 bases. V lost 5 bases, J lost 8 bases, and 13 bases stayed unmatched. CDR1 is MNHNY, CDR2 SVGAGI, per germline (reference sequence). This CDR3 comprises 15 residues. The CDR3 spells CASSLHPGQGGGYTF. CDR3 bases: TGTGCCAGCAGTCTCCACCCTGGACAGGGAGGAGGCTACACCTTC.

This chain links TRBV30 with TRBJ2-5; 9 bases are shared with TRBD2. Germline V lookup: CDR1 GTSNPN, CDR2 SVGIG (reference sequence). The CDR3 runs to 13 residues. J gave up 6 bases and V 7 bases, and 9 bases lay outside the gene matches. The CDR3, as DNA: TGTGCCTCAGGACTAGCGTCCGCGAAGACCCAGTACTTC. This gives the protein CASGLASAKTQYF. Drawing the rest from reference TRBV30 and TRBJ2-5, the complete variable domain is SQTIHQWPATLVQPVGSPLSLECTVEGTSNPNLYWYRQAAGRGLQLLFYSVGIGQISSEVPQNLSASRPQDRQFILSSKKLLLSDSGFYLCASGLASAKTQYFGPGTRLLVL.

The chain couples TRBV3-1 (or the pseudogene TRBV3-2) to TRBJ1-2; 8 bases align to TRBD1. The germline V gene has CDR1 LGHDT and CDR2 YNNKEL (reference sequence). V shed 4 bases, J shed 4 bases, and the junction held 17 bases outside the gene matches. The CDR3 has 18 residues. The CDR3, as DNA: TGTGCCAGCAGCCCGTTGCTACGCGAGGACAGGGTCCGCTATGGCTACACCTTC. This codes for CASSPLLREDRVRYGYTF.